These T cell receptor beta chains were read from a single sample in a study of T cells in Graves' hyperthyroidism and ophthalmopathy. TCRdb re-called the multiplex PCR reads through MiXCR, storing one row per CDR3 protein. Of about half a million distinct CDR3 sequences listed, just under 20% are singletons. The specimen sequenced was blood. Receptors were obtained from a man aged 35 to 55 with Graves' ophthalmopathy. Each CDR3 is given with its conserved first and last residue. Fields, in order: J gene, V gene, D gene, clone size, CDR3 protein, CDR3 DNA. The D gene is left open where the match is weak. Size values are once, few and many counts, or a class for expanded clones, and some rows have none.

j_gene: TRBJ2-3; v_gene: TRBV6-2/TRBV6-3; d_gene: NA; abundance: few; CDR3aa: CASSPVGARDTQYF; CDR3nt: TGTGCCAGCAGCCCCGTCGGGGCCAGGGATACGCAGTATTTT
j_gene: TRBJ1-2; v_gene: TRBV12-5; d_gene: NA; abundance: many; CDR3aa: CASGLVSGVAIYGYTF; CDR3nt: TGTGCTAGTGGTTTGGTATCCGGGGTGGCGATATATGGCTACACCTTC
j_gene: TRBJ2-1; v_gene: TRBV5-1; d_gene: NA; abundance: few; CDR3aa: CASSFIAGPHNEQFF; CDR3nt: TGCGCCAGCAGCTTCATTGCAGGGCCGCACAATGAGCAGTTCTTC
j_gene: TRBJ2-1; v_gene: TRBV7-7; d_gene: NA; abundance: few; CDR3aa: CASSPGLGNEQFF; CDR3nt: TGTGCTAGCAGCCCGGGACTCGGGAATGAGCAGTTCTTC
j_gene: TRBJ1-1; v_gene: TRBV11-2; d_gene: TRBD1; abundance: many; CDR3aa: CASSVKKGQMNTEAFF; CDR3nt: TGTGCCAGCAGCGTCAAGAAGGGACAGATGAACACTGAAGCTTTCTTT
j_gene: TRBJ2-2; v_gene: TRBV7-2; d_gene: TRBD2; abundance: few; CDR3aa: CASSPTGGRALNTGELFF; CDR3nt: TGTGCCAGCAGTCCTACCGGCGGGAGGGCCCTCAACACCGGGGAGCTGTTTTTT
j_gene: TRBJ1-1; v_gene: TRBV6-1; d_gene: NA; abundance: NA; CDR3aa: CASSGLAREAFF; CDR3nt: TGTGCCAGCAGTGGTCTAGCCCGTGAAGCTTTCTTT
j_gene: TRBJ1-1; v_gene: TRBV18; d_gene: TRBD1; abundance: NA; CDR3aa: CASSFALRGANTEAFF; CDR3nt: TGTGCCAGCTCGTTCGCACTCAGGGGGGCGAACACTGAAGCTTTCTTT
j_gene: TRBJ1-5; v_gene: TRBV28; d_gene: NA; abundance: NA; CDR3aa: CASSIGGGPDQPQHF; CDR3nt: TGTGCCAGCAGTATCGGGGGCGGACCAGATCAGCCCCAGCATTTT
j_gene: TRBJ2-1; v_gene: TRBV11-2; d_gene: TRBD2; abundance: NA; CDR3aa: CASGYPPTGTRPSNEQFF; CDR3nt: TGTGCCAGCGGATACCCCCCTACCGGGACTAGGCCCTCCAATGAGCAGTTCTTC
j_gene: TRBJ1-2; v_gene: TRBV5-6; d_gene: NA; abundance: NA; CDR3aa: CASSLAGEIRGYTF; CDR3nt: TGTGCCAGCAGCTTAGCGGGGGAAATCCGTGGCTACACCTTC
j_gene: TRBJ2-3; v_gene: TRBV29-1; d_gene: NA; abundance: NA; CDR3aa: CSATTSAADTQYF; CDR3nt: TGCAGCGCCACGACATCTGCTGCAGATACGCAGTATTTT
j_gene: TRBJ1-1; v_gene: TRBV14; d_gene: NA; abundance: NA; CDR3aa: CASSPRRRREAFF; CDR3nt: TGTGCCAGCAGCCCCAGGAGGCGCCGGGAAGCTTTCTTT
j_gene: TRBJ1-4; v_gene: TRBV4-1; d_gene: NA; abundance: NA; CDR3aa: CASSQDVLVVEKLFF; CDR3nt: TGCGCCAGCAGCCAAGATGTCCTTGTGGTTGAAAAACTGTTTTTT
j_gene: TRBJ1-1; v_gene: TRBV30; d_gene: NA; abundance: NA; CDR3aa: CAWKSTEITEAFF; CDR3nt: TGTGCCTGGAAATCGACAGAGATCACTGAAGCTTTCTTT
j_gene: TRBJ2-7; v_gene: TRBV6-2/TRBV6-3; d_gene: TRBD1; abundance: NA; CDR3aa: CASRPGQGAIHEQYF; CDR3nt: TGTGCCAGCAGACCGGGACAGGGGGCGATTCACGAGCAGTACTTC
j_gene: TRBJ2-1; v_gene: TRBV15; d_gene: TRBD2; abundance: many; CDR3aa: CATSRDPSGGSGQFF; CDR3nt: TGTGCCACCAGCAGAGATCCTAGCGGGGGGTCAGGGCAGTTCTTC
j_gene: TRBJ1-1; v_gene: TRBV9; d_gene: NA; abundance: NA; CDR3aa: CASSVHPTREGGNTEAFF; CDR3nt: TGTGCCAGCAGCGTACACCCGACACGCGAAGGGGGTAACACTGAAGCTTTCTTT
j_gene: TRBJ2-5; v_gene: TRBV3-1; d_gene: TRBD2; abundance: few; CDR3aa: CASSPQRGGRQETQYF; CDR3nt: TGTGCCAGCAGTCCGCAGCGGGGGGGGAGGCAAGAGACCCAGTACTTC
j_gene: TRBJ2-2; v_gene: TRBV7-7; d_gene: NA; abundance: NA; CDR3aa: CASSLDIGSAGELFF; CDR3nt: TGTGCTAGCAGCTTAGACATAGGCAGCGCCGGGGAGCTGTTTTTT
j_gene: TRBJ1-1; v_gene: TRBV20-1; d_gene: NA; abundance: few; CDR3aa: CSARDRVWGTEAFF; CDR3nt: TGCAGTGCTAGAGACAGGGTATGGGGCACTGAAGCTTTCTTT
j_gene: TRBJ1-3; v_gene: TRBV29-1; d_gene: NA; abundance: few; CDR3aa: CSVQGPGNTIYF; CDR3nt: TGCAGCGTCCAGGGACCTGGAAACACCATATATTTT
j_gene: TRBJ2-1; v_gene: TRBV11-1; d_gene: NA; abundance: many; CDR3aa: CASSRPGVVLNEQFF; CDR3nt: TGTGCCAGCAGCCGCCCGGGGGTGGTCCTCAATGAGCAGTTCTTC
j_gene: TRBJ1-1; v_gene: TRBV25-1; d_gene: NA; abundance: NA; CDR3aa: CASSELGLIGKAFF; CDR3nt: TGTGCCAGCAGTGAATTGGGCCTTATTGGCAAAGCTTTCTTT
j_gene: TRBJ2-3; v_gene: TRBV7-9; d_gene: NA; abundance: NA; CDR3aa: CASSYPLSTDTQYF; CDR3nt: TGTGCCAGCAGCTATCCACTTAGCACAGATACGCAGTATTTT
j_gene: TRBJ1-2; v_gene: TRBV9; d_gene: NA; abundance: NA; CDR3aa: CASSVADVDYGYTF; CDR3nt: TGTGCCAGCAGCGTAGCGGACGTGGACTATGGCTACACCTTC
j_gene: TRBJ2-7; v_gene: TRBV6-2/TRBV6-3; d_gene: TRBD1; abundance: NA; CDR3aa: CASSHPPGQGSAYEQYF; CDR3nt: TGTGCCAGCAGTCATCCCCCGGGACAGGGTTCGGCCTACGAGCAGTACTTC
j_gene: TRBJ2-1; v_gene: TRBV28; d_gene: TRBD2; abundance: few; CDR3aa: CAGSPGTSGANEQFF; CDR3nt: TGTGCCGGCAGTCCCGGGACTAGCGGGGCCAATGAGCAGTTCTTC
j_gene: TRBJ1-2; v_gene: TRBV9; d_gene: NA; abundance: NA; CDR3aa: CASSGRGLNYGYTF; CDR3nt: TGTGCCAGCAGCGGCCGGGGTCTTAACTATGGCTACACCTTC
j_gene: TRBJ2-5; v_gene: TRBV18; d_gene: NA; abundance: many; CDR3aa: CASSPMGPQETQYF; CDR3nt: TGTGCCAGCTCACCTATGGGTCCCCAAGAGACCCAGTACTTC
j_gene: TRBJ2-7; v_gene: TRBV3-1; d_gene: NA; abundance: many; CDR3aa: CASSPELTAYYEQYF; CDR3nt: TGTGCCAGCAGCCCAGAACTGACAGCTTACTACGAGCAGTACTTC
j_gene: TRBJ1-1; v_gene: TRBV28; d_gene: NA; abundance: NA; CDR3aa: CASKVRGSAFEAFF; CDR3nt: TGTGCCAGCAAGGTCAGGGGAAGTGCCTTTGAAGCTTTCTTT
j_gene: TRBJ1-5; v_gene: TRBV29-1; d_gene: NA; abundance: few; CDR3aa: CSVTTGYEQPQHF; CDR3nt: TGCAGCGTTACAACAGGGTACGAACAGCCCCAGCATTTT
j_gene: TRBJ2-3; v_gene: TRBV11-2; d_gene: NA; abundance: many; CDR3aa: CASSLYGQAYSTDTQYF; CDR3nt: TGTGCCAGCAGCTTATACGGTCAGGCTTACAGCACAGATACGCAGTATTTT
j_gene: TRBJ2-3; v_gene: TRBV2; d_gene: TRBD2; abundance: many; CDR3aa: CATTRGLAGDTDTQYF; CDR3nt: TGTGCCACCACCCGGGGACTAGCGGGGGACACAGATACGCAGTATTTT
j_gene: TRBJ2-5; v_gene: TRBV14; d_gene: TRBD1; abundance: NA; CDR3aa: CASSQGVNRGTETQYF; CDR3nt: TGTGCCAGCAGCCAAGGGGTGAACAGGGGGACAGAGACCCAGTACTTC
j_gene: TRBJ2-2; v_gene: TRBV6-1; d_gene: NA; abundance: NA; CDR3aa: CASSKTPNTGELFF; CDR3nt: TGTGCCAGCAGTAAGACACCGAACACCGGGGAGCTGTTTTTT
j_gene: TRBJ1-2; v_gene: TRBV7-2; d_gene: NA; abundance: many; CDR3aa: CASSLGPANYGYTF; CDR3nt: TGTGCCAGCAGCTTGGGACCCGCTAACTATGGCTACACCTTC
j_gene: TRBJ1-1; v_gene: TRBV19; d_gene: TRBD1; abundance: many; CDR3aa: CASTRTGVLNTEAFF; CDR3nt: TGTGCCAGTACTCGGACAGGGGTCCTGAACACTGAAGCTTTCTTT
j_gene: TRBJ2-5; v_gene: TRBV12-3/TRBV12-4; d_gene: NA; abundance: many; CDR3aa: CASSPPRTGGPLYF; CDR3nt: TGTGCCAGCAGTCCCCCCCGCACTGGCGGGCCCCTATACTTC
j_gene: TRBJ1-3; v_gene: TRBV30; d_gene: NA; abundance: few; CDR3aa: CAWSVDRVLNTIYF; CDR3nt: TGTGCCTGGAGTGTAGATCGGGTCCTAAACACCATATATTTT
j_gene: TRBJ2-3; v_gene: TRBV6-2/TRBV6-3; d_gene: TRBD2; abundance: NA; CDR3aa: CASIPLAGGFSSTDTQYF; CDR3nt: TGTGCCAGCATTCCTCTAGCGGGAGGCTTTTCTAGCACAGATACGCAGTATTTT
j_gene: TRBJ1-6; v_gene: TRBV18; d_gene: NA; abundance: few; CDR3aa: CASSPLHSLDSPLHF; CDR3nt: TGTGCCAGCTCACCACTTCATAGTTTGGATTCACCCCTCCACTTT
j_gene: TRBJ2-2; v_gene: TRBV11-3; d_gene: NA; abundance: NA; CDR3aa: CASSQDRSGELFF; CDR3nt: TGTGCCAGCAGCCAAGATAGATCCGGGGAGCTGTTTTTT
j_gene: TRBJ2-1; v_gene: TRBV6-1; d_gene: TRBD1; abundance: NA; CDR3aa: CASSEVGTGGAYEQFF; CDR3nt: TGTGCCAGCAGTGAAGTGGGGACAGGGGGCGCGTATGAGCAGTTCTTC
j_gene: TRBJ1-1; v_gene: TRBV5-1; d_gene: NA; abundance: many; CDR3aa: CASSLGPTNTEAFF; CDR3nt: TGCGCCAGCAGCTTAGGACCCACGAACACTGAAGCTTTCTTT
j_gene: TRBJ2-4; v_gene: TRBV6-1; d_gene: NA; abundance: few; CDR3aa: CASSERAGNIQYF; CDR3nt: TGTGCCAGCAGTGAACGGGCCGGGAACATTCAGTACTTC